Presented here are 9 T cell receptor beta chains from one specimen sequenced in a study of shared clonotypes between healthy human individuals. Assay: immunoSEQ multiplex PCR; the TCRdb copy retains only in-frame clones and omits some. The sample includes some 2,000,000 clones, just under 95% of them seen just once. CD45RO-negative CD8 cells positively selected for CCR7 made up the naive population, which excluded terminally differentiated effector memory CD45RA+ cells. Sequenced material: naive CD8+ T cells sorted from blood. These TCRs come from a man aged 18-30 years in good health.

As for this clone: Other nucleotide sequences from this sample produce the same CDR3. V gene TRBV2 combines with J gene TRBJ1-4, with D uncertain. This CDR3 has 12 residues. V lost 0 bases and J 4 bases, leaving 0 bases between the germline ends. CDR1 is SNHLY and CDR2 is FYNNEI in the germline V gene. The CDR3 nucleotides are TGTGCCAGCAGTGAAGCTAATGAAAAACTGTTTTTT. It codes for CASSEANEKLFF.

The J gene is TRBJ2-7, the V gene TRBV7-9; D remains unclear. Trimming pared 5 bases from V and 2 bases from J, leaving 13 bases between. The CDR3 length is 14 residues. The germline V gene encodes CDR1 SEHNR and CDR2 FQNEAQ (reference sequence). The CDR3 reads CASSPRLVTYEQYF. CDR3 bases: TGTGCCAGCAGCCCGCGACTGGTTACCTACGAGCAGTACTTC.

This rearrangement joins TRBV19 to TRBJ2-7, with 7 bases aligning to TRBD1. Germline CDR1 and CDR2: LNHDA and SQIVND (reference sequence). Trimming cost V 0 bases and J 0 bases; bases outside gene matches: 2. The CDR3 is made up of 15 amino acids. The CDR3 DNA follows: TGTGCCAGTAGTATAGAAACAGGGGTCTCCTACGAGCAGTACTTC. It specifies CASSIETGVSYEQYF.

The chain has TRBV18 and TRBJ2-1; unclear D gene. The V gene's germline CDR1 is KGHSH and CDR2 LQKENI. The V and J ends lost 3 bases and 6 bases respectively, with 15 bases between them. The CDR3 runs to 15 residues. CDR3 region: CASSPLPQLGNEQFF. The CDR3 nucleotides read TGTGCCAGCTCACCCTTACCCCAGTTGGGCAATGAGCAGTTCTTC.

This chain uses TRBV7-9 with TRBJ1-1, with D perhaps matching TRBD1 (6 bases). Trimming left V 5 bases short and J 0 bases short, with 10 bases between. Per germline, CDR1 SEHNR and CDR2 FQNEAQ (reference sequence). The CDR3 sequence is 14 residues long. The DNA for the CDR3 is TGTGCCAGCAGCCAAGGGGGGTTGAACACTGAAGCTTTCTTT. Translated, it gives CASSQGGLNTEAFF.

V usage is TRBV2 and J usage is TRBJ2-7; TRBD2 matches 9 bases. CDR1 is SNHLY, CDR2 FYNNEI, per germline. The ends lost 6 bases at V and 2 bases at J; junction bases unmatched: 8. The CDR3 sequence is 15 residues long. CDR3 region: CASRDLTSGPYEQYF. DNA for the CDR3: TGTGCCAGCAGGGATCTGACTAGCGGCCCCTACGAGCAGTACTTC.

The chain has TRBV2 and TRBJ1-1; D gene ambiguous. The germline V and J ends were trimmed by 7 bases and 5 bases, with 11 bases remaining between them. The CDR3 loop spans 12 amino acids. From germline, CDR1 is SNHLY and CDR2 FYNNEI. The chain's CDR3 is CASIMERTEAFF. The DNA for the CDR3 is TGTGCCAGCATTATGGAGAGGACTGAAGCTTTCTTT.

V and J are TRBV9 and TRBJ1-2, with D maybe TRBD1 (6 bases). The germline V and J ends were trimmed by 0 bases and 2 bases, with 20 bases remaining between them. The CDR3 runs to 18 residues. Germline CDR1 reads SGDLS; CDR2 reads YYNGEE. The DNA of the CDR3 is TGTGCCAGCAGCGTAGTTCAGGGGCCATCCTTCGGAAACTATGGCTACACCTTC. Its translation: CASSVVQGPSFGNYGYTF.

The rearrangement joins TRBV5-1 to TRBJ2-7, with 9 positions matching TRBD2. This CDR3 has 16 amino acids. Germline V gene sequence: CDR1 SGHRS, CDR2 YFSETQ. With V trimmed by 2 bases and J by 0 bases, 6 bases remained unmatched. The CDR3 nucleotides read TGCGCCAGCAGCTTCCGGCTAGCGGGGCACTCCTACGAGCAGTACTTC. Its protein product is CASSFRLAGHSYEQYF.